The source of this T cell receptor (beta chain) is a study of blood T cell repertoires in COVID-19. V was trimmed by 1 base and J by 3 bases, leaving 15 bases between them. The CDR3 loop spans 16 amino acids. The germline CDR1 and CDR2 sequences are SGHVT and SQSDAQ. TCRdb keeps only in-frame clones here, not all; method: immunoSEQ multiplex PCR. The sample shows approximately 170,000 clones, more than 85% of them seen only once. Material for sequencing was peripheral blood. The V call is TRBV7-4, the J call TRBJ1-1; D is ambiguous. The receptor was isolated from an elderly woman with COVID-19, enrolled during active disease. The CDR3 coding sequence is TGTGCCAGCAGCTTAGTATCTAAGCTGTTAGACACTGAAGCTTTCTTT. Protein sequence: CASSLVSKLLDTEAFF.